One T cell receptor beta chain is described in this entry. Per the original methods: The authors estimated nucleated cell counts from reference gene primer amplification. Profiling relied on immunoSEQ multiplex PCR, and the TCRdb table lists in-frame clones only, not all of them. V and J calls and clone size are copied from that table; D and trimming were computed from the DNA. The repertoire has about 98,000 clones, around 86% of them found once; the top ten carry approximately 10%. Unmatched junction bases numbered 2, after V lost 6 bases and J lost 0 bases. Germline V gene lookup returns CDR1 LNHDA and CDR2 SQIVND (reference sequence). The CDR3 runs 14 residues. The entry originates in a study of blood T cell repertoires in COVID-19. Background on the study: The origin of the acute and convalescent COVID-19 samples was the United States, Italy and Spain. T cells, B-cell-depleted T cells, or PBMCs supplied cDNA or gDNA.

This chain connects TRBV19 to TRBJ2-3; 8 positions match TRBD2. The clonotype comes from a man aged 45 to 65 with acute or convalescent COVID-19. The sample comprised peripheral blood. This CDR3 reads CASRTGGSTDTQYF. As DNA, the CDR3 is TGTGCCAGTAGGACGGGAGGGAGCACAGATACGCAGTATTTT.